This paragraph covers one TCR beta chain sequence. Antigen: not known. Repertoires were generated with immunoSEQ multiplex PCR, while TCRdb's copy carries only in-frame clones and drops some. This sample has roughly 120,000 clones; 94% occur once, and the top ten carry under 4.5%. This entry comes from a study of brain T cells in children with intractable seizures. The V gene lost 6 bases and the J gene lost 6 bases, with 9 bases spanning the gap. CDR1 is DFQATT, CDR2 SNEGSKA, per germline (reference sequence). The CDR3 runs 11 residues. Study-wide findings and caveats: Only CDR3 sequence similarity suggested viral specificity, without known HCMV serostatus. Absence of clones before surgery may stem from lower sequencing depth.

Surgery cases with the highest brain T cell transcript signatures were chosen for sequencing. At least one anti-epileptic drug was given before surgery. The chain recombines TRBV20-1 with TRBJ2-1; no reliable D call. Specimen: peripheral blood, collected at surgery. The receptor comes from a boy younger than two with hemimegalencephaly and intractable seizures. The CDR3 reads CSASLGNEQFF. The CDR3 bases are TGCAGTGCCTCACTCGGCAATGAGCAGTTCTTC.